This T cell receptor (beta chain) is drawn from a study of cytomegalovirus exposure and HLA in healthy donors. Study background: Previous work identified roughly 120 million unique TCR beta sequences from about 179 million T cells. Early release data held 75 million to 100 million unique TCRs from HLA-typed donors. Points from the study as a whole: Researchers reported from a later analysis that most CMV-associated TCR beta chains appeared HLA-restricted. Later analysis placed DRB1 highest and HLA-C lowest in TCR association rates, which differed by HLA locus.

This clone was recorded only once. The antigen remains undetermined. CDR3 length equals 16 residues. Germline V lookup: CDR1 SGHAT, CDR2 FQNNGV. The V and J ends lost 1 base and 1 base respectively, with 12 bases between them. The PCR had 60 Vbeta and 13 Jbeta primers. Profiling relied on immunoSEQ multiplex PCR, and the TCRdb table lists in-frame clones only, not all of them. Counted here are about 89,000 clones, 79% occurring once; the ten biggest clones make up 2.7%. Material for sequencing was PBMCs. The genes are TRBV11-2 and TRBJ2-3, with D possibly TRBD1 on 6 matching bases. The sequence derives from a man aged 25-45 years in good health and CMV-seronegative. The CDR3 loop reads CASSLGGGLGTDTQYF. The CDR3 bases are TGTGCCAGCAGCTTAGGAGGGGGTCTGGGCACAGATACGCAGTATTTT.